Listed below are T cell receptor beta chains from one sample, sequenced in a study of cytomegalovirus exposure and HLA in healthy donors. Libraries were prepared by immunoSEQ multiplex PCR; TCRdb keeps only in-frame clonotypes and omits some of them. Its clone listing holds some 60,000 clones. Source material: PBMCs. Receptors originate from a male donor in good health and CMV-seronegative. Each CDR3 is given with its conserved first and last residue. The D gene is left open where the match is weak.

v_call: TRBV5-6
cdr3_length: 15
j_call: TRBJ2-7
d_call: .
cdr3_nt: TGTGCCAGCAGCTCCATCGGAGGCCTCGAGGGCGAGCAGTACTTC
cdr3_aa: CASSSIGGLEGEQYF

v_call: TRBV7-6
cdr3_length: 16
j_call: TRBJ2-3
d_call: TRBD1
cdr3_nt: TGTGCCAGCAGCTTAGTCGGGACAGGGTTCACAGATACGCAGTATTTT
cdr3_aa: CASSLVGTGFTDTQYF

v_call: TRBV5-4
cdr3_length: 17
j_call: TRBJ2-6
d_call: TRBD1
cdr3_nt: TGTGCCAGCAGCCCCGCCGGGACAGGGTCTGGGGCCAACGTCCTGACTTTC
cdr3_aa: CASSPAGTGSGANVLTF

v_call: TRBV5-4
cdr3_length: 12
j_call: TRBJ2-1
d_call: .
cdr3_nt: TGTGCCAGCACGAGCTATGACAATGAGCAGTTCTTC
cdr3_aa: CASTSYDNEQFF

v_call: TRBV28
cdr3_length: 15
j_call: TRBJ2-1
d_call: .
cdr3_nt: TGTGCCAGCAGTTTATCGGTAAGGGGTGGAAATGAGCAGTTCTTC
cdr3_aa: CASSLSVRGGNEQFF

v_call: TRBV11-2
cdr3_length: 14
j_call: TRBJ2-1
d_call: TRBD2
cdr3_nt: TGTGCCAGCAGCGAAGCGGGGGGGTACAATGAGCAGTTCTTC
cdr3_aa: CASSEAGGYNEQFF

v_call: TRBV5-1
cdr3_length: 13
j_call: TRBJ2-5
d_call: .
cdr3_nt: TGCGCCAGCAGGAGGTCAGGGGGGGAGACCCAGTACTTC
cdr3_aa: CASRRSGGETQYF

v_call: TRBV6-1
cdr3_length: 13
j_call: TRBJ2-7
d_call: TRBD1
cdr3_nt: TGTGCCAGCACAGTGGACAGGGGTTACGAGCAGTACTTC
cdr3_aa: CASTVDRGYEQYF

v_call: TRBV28
cdr3_length: 15
j_call: TRBJ1-6
d_call: TRBD1
cdr3_nt: TGTGCCAGCAGTGCCCGGACAGGGTCTGCTTCACCCCTCCACTTT
cdr3_aa: CASSARTGSASPLHF

v_call: TRBV27
cdr3_length: 14
j_call: TRBJ1-5
d_call: TRBD1
cdr3_nt: TGTGCCAGCAGGCGAACAGGGGGCAAACAGCCCCAGCATTTT
cdr3_aa: CASRRTGGKQPQHF

v_call: TRBV10-1
cdr3_length: 11
j_call: TRBJ2-7
d_call: TRBD1
cdr3_nt: TGCGCCAGCAGTGCTGACAGGGGGCGATACTTC
cdr3_aa: CASSADRGRYF

v_call: TRBV6-1
cdr3_length: 16
j_call: TRBJ1-5
d_call: .
cdr3_nt: TGTGCCAGCAGTGGGAGTGTGGGGGACACAAGTCAGCCCCAGCATTTT
cdr3_aa: CASSGSVGDTSQPQHF

v_call: TRBV28
cdr3_length: 13
j_call: TRBJ1-2
d_call: TRBD1
cdr3_nt: TGTGCCAGCAGCCGGACAGGGTCCTATGGCTACACCTTC
cdr3_aa: CASSRTGSYGYTF

v_call: TRBV4-1
cdr3_length: 15
j_call: TRBJ2-3
d_call: TRBD2
cdr3_nt: TGCGCCAGCAGCCAAGTGGGGACTAGCAGAGATACGCAGTATTTT
cdr3_aa: CASSQVGTSRDTQYF

v_call: TRBV7-2
cdr3_length: 15
j_call: TRBJ1-2
d_call: TRBD1
cdr3_nt: TGTGCCAGCAGCTTCTTCCGGGACAGGGACAATGGCTACACCTTC
cdr3_aa: CASSFFRDRDNGYTF

v_call: TRBV9
cdr3_length: 17
j_call: TRBJ1-1
d_call: TRBD1
cdr3_nt: TGTGCCAGCAGCGTAGCTGGGACAGGGGGCGTGGACACTGAAGCTTTCTTT
cdr3_aa: CASSVAGTGGVDTEAFF

v_call: TRBV7-2
cdr3_length: 16
j_call: TRBJ2-7
d_call: TRBD2
cdr3_nt: TGTGCCAGCAGCCCGGGACTAGCGGGCAACCATGCCGAGCAGTACTTC
cdr3_aa: CASSPGLAGNHAEQYF

v_call: TRBV30
cdr3_length: 15
j_call: TRBJ1-5
d_call: TRBD1
cdr3_nt: TGTGCCTGGAGTCCAGGGGGCGCGAGCAATCAGCCCCAGCATTTT
cdr3_aa: CAWSPGGASNQPQHF

v_call: TRBV27
cdr3_length: 14
j_call: TRBJ2-7
d_call: TRBD2
cdr3_nt: TGTGCCAGCAGTTGGACGGGGGGGGTGCACGAGCAGTACTTC
cdr3_aa: CASSWTGGVHEQYF

v_call: TRBV29-1
cdr3_length: 14
j_call: TRBJ1-2
d_call: .
cdr3_nt: TGCAGCGTCTACCGACAGGATACTAACTATGGCTACACCTTC
cdr3_aa: CSVYRQDTNYGYTF

v_call: TRBV7-9
cdr3_length: 12
j_call: TRBJ1-6
d_call: .
cdr3_nt: TGTGCCAGCAGCTTAGATCCGTTACCCCTCCACTTT
cdr3_aa: CASSLDPLPLHF

v_call: TRBV7-3
cdr3_length: 15
j_call: TRBJ2-7
d_call: .
cdr3_nt: TGTGCCAGCAGCTTATCCGGGGAATCCGCCTACGAGCAGTACTTC
cdr3_aa: CASSLSGESAYEQYF

v_call: TRBV28
cdr3_length: 14
j_call: TRBJ2-7
d_call: TRBD1
cdr3_nt: TGTGCCAGCAGTTTAGGACAGGGGGCCCACGAGCAGTACTTC
cdr3_aa: CASSLGQGAHEQYF

v_call: TRBV9
cdr3_length: 14
j_call: TRBJ1-1
d_call: TRBD1
cdr3_nt: TGTGCCAGCAGCGCGGGGACAGGGGGCACTGAAGCTTTCTTT
cdr3_aa: CASSAGTGGTEAFF

v_call: TRBV7-8
cdr3_length: 14
j_call: TRBJ2-7
d_call: TRBD2
cdr3_nt: TGTGCCAGCAGCTTGGAGCGGGGTCGCTACGAGCAGTACTTC
cdr3_aa: CASSLERGRYEQYF

v_call: TRBV9
cdr3_length: 15
j_call: TRBJ2-7
d_call: TRBD2
cdr3_nt: TGTGCCAGCAGCGTAGATTTCGGGAGGGCCTACGAGCAGTACTTC
cdr3_aa: CASSVDFGRAYEQYF

v_call: TRBV18
cdr3_length: 17
j_call: TRBJ2-7
d_call: TRBD1
cdr3_nt: TGTGCCAGCTCACCAACTTTCCGGGACAGTCCCTCCTACGAGCAGTACTTC
cdr3_aa: CASSPTFRDSPSYEQYF

v_call: TRBV28
cdr3_length: 15
j_call: TRBJ2-1
d_call: TRBD1
cdr3_nt: TGTGCCAGCAGTACCTGGACAGGGTTAAAGAATGAGCAGTTCTTC
cdr3_aa: CASSTWTGLKNEQFF

v_call: TRBV6-1
cdr3_length: 13
j_call: TRBJ2-5
d_call: TRBD1
cdr3_nt: TGTGCCAGCAGGGACAGGGGGCAAGAGACCCAGTACTTC
cdr3_aa: CASRDRGQETQYF

v_call: TRBV11-1
cdr3_length: 14
j_call: TRBJ2-5
d_call: TRBD1
cdr3_nt: TGTGCCAGCAGCTTATCGACAGGGCAAGAGAACCAGTACTTC
cdr3_aa: CASSLSTGQENQYF

v_call: TRBV7-2
cdr3_length: 16
j_call: TRBJ2-7
d_call: .
cdr3_nt: TGTGCCAGCAGCCCGGGGGGGGCAGGGGGGTGGAACGAGCAGTACTTC
cdr3_aa: CASSPGGAGGWNEQYF

v_call: TRBV6-5
cdr3_length: 14
j_call: TRBJ2-3
d_call: TRBD2
cdr3_nt: TGTGCCAGCAGTTACGCGGGGGGGGCAGATACGCAGTATTTT
cdr3_aa: CASSYAGGADTQYF

v_call: TRBV11-2
cdr3_length: 14
j_call: TRBJ2-1
d_call: .
cdr3_nt: TGTGCCAGCAGCTTAGGGCCAGGGATATATGAGCAGTTCTTC
cdr3_aa: CASSLGPGIYEQFF

v_call: TRBV6-1
cdr3_length: 8
j_call: TRBJ1-2
d_call: .
cdr3_nt: TGTGCCAGCAGGGACAACCAATTC
cdr3_aa: CASRDNQF

v_call: TRBV5-1
cdr3_length: 15
j_call: TRBJ1-2
d_call: .
cdr3_nt: TGCGCCAGCAGCTTGGCAGGGACTCCTCCTTCGGGCTACACCTTC
cdr3_aa: CASSLAGTPPSGYTF

v_call: TRBV5-1
cdr3_length: 15
j_call: TRBJ2-7
d_call: TRBD2
cdr3_nt: TGCGCCAGCAGCCCCGGACTAGCGGATTACTACGAGCAGTACTTC
cdr3_aa: CASSPGLADYYEQYF

v_call: TRBV7-2
cdr3_length: 13
j_call: TRBJ2-5
d_call: .
cdr3_nt: TGTGCCAGCAGCGTGGACTTACGAGAGACCCAGTACTTC
cdr3_aa: CASSVDLRETQYF

v_call: TRBV14
cdr3_length: 12
j_call: TRBJ1-1
d_call: .
cdr3_nt: TGTGCCAGCAGTCCTCAGGGATATGAAGCTTTCTTT
cdr3_aa: CASSPQGYEAFF

v_call: TRBV5-1
cdr3_length: 15
j_call: TRBJ2-1
d_call: TRBD1
cdr3_nt: TGCGCCAGCAGCTCGGACAGGAGCTCCGACAATGAGCAGTTCTTC
cdr3_aa: CASSSDRSSDNEQFF

v_call: TRBV28
cdr3_length: 15
j_call: TRBJ2-3
d_call: TRBD2
cdr3_nt: TGTGCCAGCAGTTTAGCGGGAGTGCCCTCAGATACGCAGTATTTT
cdr3_aa: CASSLAGVPSDTQYF

v_call: TRBV18
cdr3_length: 15
j_call: TRBJ2-4
d_call: .
cdr3_nt: TGTGCCAGCTCACCACAGGGGGTCGACAAAAACATTCAGTACTTC
cdr3_aa: CASSPQGVDKNIQYF

v_call: TRBV7-2
cdr3_length: 14
j_call: TRBJ2-7
d_call: TRBD2
cdr3_nt: TGTGCCAGCAGCCCCGGGACTACCGCCTACGAGCAGTACTTC
cdr3_aa: CASSPGTTAYEQYF

v_call: TRBV29-1
cdr3_length: 12
j_call: TRBJ1-2
d_call: .
cdr3_nt: TGCAGCGGCGCAGGGCAGAACTATGGCTACACCTTC
cdr3_aa: CSGAGQNYGYTF

v_call: TRBV28
cdr3_length: 15
j_call: TRBJ2-7
d_call: .
cdr3_nt: TGTGCCAGCAGTTTACGGGGCGGGGACTCCTACGAGCAGTACTTC
cdr3_aa: CASSLRGGDSYEQYF

v_call: TRBV29-1
cdr3_length: 12
j_call: TRBJ1-4
d_call: .
cdr3_nt: TGCAGCGTTGAAGATCTTCCGGGGGGACTGTTTTTT
cdr3_aa: CSVEDLPGGLFF

v_call: TRBV5-1
cdr3_length: 13
j_call: TRBJ2-1
d_call: .
cdr3_nt: TGCGCCAGCAGCAAAACTACAAACAATGAGCAGTTCTTC
cdr3_aa: CASSKTTNNEQFF

v_call: TRBV5-4
cdr3_length: 16
j_call: TRBJ1-2
d_call: TRBD1
cdr3_nt: TGTGCCAGCAGTTATTTGGGCCGGACAGGGGAGAGAGGCTACACCTTC
cdr3_aa: CASSYLGRTGERGYTF

v_call: TRBV4-1
cdr3_length: 16
j_call: TRBJ2-7
d_call: TRBD1
cdr3_nt: TGCGCCAGCAGCCAAGCTCCGGGACAGGGTTCCAACGAGCAGTACTTC
cdr3_aa: CASSQAPGQGSNEQYF

v_call: TRBV19
cdr3_length: 15
j_call: TRBJ2-7
d_call: TRBD2
cdr3_nt: TGTGCCAGTAGTGAACTAGCGGGGACCTCCTACGAGCAGTACTTC
cdr3_aa: CASSELAGTSYEQYF

v_call: TRBV2
cdr3_length: 12
j_call: TRBJ1-1
d_call: TRBD1
cdr3_nt: TGTGCCAGCGGGCATCAGGGACAGGGAACTTTCTTT
cdr3_aa: CASGHQGQGTFF

v_call: TRBV7-2
cdr3_length: 15
j_call: TRBJ2-5
d_call: TRBD2
cdr3_nt: TGTGCCAGCAGCACCCGACTAGCGGGGGTGGAGACCCAGTACTTC
cdr3_aa: CASSTRLAGVETQYF

v_call: TRBV10-3
cdr3_length: 13
j_call: TRBJ1-3
d_call: .
cdr3_nt: TGTGCCATCACGCAGGGGATTGGAAACACCATATATTTT
cdr3_aa: CAITQGIGNTIYF

v_call: TRBV7-8
cdr3_length: 17
j_call: TRBJ1-5
d_call: .
cdr3_nt: TGTGCCAGCAGTCGACAGCGCTTCGGAAGGGGCAATCAGCCCCAGCATTTT
cdr3_aa: CASSRQRFGRGNQPQHF

v_call: TRBV27
cdr3_length: 14
j_call: TRBJ1-1
d_call: TRBD1
cdr3_nt: TGTGCCAGCAGTAACACAGGGGGCGGGACTGAAGCTTTCTTT
cdr3_aa: CASSNTGGGTEAFF

v_call: TRBV7-2
cdr3_length: 14
j_call: TRBJ2-1
d_call: TRBD2
cdr3_nt: TGTGCCAGCAGCTCCGGGGGGGCCATCAATGAGCAGTTCTTC
cdr3_aa: CASSSGGAINEQFF

v_call: TRBV7-3
cdr3_length: 15
j_call: TRBJ1-6
d_call: .
cdr3_nt: TGTGCCAGCAGCCCCGGCGCGGGGCGGAATTCACCCCTCCACTTT
cdr3_aa: CASSPGAGRNSPLHF

v_call: TRBV9
cdr3_length: 14
j_call: TRBJ2-7
d_call: TRBD1
cdr3_nt: TGTGCCAGCAGTCGTACGGGGACAGGGATCGAGCAGTACTTC
cdr3_aa: CASSRTGTGIEQYF

v_call: TRBV6-5
cdr3_length: 15
j_call: TRBJ2-3
d_call: TRBD1
cdr3_nt: TGTGCCAGCAGTTACGGGACAGGCCCCACAGATACGCAGTATTTT
cdr3_aa: CASSYGTGPTDTQYF